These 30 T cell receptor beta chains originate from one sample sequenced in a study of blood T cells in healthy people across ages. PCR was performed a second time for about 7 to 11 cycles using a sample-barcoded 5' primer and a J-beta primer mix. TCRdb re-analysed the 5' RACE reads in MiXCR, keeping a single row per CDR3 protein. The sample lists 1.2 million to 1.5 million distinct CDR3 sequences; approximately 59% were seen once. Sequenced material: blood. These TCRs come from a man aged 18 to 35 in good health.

The CDR3 loop reads CASSAPAISTDTQYF. Here the CDR3 DNA reads TGTGCCAGCAGCGCCCCCGCGATCTCCACAGATACGCAGTATTTT. V and J are TRBV9 and TRBJ2-3; D uncertain. Per germline, CDR1 SGDLS and CDR2 YYNGEE. The V gene lost 3 bases and the J gene lost 2 bases, with 13 bases spanning the gap. The CDR3 is made up of 15 amino acids.

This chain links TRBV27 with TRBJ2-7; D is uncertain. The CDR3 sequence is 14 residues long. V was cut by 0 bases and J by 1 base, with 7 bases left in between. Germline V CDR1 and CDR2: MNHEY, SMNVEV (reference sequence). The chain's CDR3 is CASSLSVTSYEQYF. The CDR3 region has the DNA TGTGCCAGCAGTTTATCCGTTACTTCCTACGAGCAGTACTTC.

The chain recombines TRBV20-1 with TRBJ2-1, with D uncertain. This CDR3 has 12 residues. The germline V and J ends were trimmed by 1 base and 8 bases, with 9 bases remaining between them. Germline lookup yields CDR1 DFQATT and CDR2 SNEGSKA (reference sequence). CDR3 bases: TGCAGTGCTAGAGCCACTGGGCATGAGCAGTTCTTC. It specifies CSARATGHEQFF.

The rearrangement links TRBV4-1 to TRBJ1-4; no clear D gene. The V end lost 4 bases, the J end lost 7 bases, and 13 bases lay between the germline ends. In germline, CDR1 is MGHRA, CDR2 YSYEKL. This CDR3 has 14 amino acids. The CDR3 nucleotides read TGCGCCAGCAGCCTCCAAGAGGTTACTGAAAAACTGTTTTTT. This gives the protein CASSLQEVTEKLFF.

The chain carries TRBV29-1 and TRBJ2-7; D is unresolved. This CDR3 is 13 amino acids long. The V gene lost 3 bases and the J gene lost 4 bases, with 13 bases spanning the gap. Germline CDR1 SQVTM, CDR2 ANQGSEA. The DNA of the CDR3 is TGCAGCGTTGAGGGCGTTGGACCTTACGAGCAGTACTTC. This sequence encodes CSVEGVGPYEQYF.

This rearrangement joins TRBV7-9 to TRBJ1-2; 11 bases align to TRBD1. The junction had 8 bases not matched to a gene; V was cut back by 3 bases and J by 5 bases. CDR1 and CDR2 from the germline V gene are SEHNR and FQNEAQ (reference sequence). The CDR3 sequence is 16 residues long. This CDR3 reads CASSFTGTGGSYGYTF. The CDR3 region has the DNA TGTGCCAGCAGCTTTACCGGGACAGGGGGGTCGTATGGCTACACCTTC.

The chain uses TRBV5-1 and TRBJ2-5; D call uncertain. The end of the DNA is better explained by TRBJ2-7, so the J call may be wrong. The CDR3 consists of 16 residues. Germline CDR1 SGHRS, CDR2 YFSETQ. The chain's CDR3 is CASSRSLGTPTYEQYF. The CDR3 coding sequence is TGCGCCAGCTCCCGCTCCCTGGGAACCCCAACCTACGAGCAGTACTTC.

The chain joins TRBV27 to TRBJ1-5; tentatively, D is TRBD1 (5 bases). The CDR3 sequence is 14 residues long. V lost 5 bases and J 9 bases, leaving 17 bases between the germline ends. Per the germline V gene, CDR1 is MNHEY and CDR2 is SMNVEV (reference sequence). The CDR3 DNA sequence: TGTGCCAGCAGTCCTTCAGGGAGTCTGAGGCCCCAGCATTTT. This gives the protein CASSPSGSLRPQHF.

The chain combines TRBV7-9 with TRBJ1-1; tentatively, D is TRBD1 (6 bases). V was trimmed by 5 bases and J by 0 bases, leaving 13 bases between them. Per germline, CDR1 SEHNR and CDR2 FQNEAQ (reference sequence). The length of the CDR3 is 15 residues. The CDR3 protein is CASSLGGGMNTEAFF. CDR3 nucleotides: TGTGCCAGCAGCCTAGGAGGGGGGATGAACACTGAAGCTTTCTTT.

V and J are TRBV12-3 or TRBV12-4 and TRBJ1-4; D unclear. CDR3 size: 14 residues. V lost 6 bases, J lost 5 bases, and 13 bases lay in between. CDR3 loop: CASRPRTGNEKLFF. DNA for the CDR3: TGTGCCAGCAGACCTAGGACGGGAAATGAAAAACTGTTTTTT.

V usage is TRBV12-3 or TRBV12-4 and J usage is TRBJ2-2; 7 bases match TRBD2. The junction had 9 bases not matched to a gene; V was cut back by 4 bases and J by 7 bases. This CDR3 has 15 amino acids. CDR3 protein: CASSYGGTQDGELFF. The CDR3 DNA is TGTGCCAGCAGTTACGGGGGGACCCAAGACGGGGAGCTGTTTTTT.

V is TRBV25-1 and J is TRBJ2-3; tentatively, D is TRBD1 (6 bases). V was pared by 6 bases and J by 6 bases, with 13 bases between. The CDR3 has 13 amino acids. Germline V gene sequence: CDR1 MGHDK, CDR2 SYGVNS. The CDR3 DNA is TGTGCCAGCAGAAGAGTGGGGGCGGATACGCAGTATTTT. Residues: CASRRVGADTQYF.

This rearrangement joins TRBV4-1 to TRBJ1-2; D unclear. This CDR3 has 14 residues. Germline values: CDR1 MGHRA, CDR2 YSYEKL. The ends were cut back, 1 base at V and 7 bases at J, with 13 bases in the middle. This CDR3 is CASSQGQLLFGYTF. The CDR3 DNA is TGCGCCAGCAGCCAAGGTCAGCTACTATTTGGCTACACCTTC.

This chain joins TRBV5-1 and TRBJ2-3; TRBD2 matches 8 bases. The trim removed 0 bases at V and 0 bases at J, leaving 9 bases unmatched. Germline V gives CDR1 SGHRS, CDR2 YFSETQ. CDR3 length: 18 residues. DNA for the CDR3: TGCGCCAGCAGCTTGGTGACGGGACTAGTATATAGCACAGATACGCAGTATTTT. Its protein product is CASSLVTGLVYSTDTQYF.

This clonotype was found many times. CDR3 residues: CSAPEGPTNYGYTF. For the CDR3, the DNA is TGCAGTGCTCCGGAGGGACCGACTAACTATGGCTACACCTTC. The genes are TRBV20-1 and TRBJ1-2; weak D call: TRBD1 (5 bases). The V gene's germline CDR1 is DFQATT and CDR2 SNEGSKA (reference sequence). V was pared by 5 bases and J by 0 bases, with 13 bases between. This CDR3 has 14 amino acids.

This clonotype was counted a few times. The CDR3 bases are TGCGCCAGCAGATCGCAAACCACGGGGACAAACATTCAGTACTTC. Protein product: CASRSQTTGTNIQYF. The chain recombines TRBV5-1 with TRBJ2-4; D possibly matches TRBD1 or TRBD2 (5 bases each). Germline-derived CDR1 and CDR2 are SGHRS and YFSETQ. This CDR3 is built from 15 residues. Trimming removed 5 bases at V and 6 bases at J, with 18 bases between.

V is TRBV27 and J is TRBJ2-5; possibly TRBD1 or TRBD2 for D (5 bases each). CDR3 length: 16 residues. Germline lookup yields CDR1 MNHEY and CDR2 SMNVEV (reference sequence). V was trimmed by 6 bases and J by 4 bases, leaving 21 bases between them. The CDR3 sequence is CASSSLIGQGRETQYF. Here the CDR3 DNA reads TGTGCCAGCAGCTCCCTTATAGGTCAGGGACGAGAGACCCAGTACTTC.

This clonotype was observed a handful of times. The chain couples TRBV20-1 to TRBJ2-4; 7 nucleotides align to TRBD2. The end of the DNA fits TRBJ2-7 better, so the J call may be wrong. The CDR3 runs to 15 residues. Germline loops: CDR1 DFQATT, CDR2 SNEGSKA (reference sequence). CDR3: CSARGPATSRYEQYF. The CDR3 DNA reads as TGCAGTGCTAGAGGACCGGCGACTAGCCGCTACGAGCAGTACTTC.

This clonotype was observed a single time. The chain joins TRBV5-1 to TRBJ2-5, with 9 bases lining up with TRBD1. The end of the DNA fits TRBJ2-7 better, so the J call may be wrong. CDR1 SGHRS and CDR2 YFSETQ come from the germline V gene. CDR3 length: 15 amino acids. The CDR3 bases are TGCGCCAGCAGCTTGGGGGGGGACAGGGTAAACGAGCAGTACTTC. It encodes CASSLGGDRVNEQYF.

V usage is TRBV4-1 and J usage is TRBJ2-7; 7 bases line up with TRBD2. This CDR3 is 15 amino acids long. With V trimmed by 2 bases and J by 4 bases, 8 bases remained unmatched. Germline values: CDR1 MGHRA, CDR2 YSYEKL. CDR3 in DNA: TGCGCCAGCAGCCAAAAGGGCGGGAGTGCTTACGAGCAGTACTTC. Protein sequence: CASSQKGGSAYEQYF.

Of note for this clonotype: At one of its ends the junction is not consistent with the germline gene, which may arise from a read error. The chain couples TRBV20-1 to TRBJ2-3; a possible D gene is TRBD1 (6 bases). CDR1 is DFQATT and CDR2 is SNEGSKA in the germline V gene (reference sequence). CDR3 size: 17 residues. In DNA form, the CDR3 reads TGCAGTGCCAGAGGGGGAAAGGCGGACGCTAGCACAGATACGCAGTATTTT. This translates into CSARGGKADASTDTQYF.

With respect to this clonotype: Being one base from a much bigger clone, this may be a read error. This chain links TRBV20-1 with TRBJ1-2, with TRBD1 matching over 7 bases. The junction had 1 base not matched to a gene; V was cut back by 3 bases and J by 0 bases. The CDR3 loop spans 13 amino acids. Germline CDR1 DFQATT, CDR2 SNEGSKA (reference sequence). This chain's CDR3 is CSASQGANYGYTF. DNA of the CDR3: TGCAGTGCTAGTCAGGGGGCTAACTATGGCTACACCTTC.

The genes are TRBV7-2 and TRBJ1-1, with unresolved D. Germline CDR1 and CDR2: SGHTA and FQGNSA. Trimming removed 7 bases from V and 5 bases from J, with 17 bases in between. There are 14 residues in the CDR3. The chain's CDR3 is CASTLSSFPTEAFF. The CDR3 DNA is TGTGCCAGCACCTTGTCCAGTTTCCCGACTGAAGCTTTCTTT.

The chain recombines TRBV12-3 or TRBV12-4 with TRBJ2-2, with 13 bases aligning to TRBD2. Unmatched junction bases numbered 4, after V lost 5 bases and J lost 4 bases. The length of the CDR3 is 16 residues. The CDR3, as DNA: TGTGCCAGCAGTCCGGGGACTAGCGGGATCACCGGGGAGCTGTTTTTT. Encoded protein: CASSPGTSGITGELFF.

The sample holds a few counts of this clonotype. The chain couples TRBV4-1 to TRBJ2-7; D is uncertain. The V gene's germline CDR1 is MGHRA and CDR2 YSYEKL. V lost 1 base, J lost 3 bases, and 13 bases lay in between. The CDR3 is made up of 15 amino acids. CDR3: CASSQGRQNLYEQYF. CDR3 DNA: TGCGCCAGCAGCCAAGGACGGCAGAACCTCTACGAGCAGTACTTC.

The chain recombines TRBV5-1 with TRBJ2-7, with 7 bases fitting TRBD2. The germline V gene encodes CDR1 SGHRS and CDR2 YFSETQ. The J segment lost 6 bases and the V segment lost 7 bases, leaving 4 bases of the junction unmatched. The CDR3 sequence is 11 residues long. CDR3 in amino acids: CASQGGAEQYF. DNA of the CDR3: TGCGCCAGCCAGGGAGGGGCCGAGCAGTACTTC.

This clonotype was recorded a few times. CDR3 loop: CASSYAVYNEQFF. Written as DNA, the CDR3 is TGTGCCAGCAGTTACGCCGTATACAATGAGCAGTTCTTC. The rearrangement links TRBV6-5 to TRBJ2-1; no firm D call. The germline V and J ends were trimmed by 2 bases and 4 bases, with 6 bases remaining between them. There are 13 residues in the CDR3. Germline CDR1 and CDR2: MNHEY and SVGAGI.

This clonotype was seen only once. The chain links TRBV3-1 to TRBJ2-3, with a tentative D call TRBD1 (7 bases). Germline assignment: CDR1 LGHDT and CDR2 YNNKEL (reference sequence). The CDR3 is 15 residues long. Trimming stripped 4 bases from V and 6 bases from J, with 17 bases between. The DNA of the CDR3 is TGTGCCAGCAGCCCAGCACTAGCCAGGGGGGATACGCAGTATTTT. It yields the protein CASSPALARGDTQYF.

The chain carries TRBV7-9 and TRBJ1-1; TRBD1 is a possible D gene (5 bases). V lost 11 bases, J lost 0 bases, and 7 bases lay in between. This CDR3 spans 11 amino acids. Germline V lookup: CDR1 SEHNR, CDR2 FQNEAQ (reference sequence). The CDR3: CAGGLNTEAFF. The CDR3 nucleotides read TGTGCCGGGGGTTTGAACACTGAAGCTTTCTTT.

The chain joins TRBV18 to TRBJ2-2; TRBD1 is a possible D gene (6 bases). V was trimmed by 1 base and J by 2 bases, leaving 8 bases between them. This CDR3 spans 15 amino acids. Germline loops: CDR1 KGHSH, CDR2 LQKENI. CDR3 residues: CASSPLTGNTGELFF. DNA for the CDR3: TGTGCCAGCTCACCACTGACAGGAAACACCGGGGAGCTGTTTTTT.